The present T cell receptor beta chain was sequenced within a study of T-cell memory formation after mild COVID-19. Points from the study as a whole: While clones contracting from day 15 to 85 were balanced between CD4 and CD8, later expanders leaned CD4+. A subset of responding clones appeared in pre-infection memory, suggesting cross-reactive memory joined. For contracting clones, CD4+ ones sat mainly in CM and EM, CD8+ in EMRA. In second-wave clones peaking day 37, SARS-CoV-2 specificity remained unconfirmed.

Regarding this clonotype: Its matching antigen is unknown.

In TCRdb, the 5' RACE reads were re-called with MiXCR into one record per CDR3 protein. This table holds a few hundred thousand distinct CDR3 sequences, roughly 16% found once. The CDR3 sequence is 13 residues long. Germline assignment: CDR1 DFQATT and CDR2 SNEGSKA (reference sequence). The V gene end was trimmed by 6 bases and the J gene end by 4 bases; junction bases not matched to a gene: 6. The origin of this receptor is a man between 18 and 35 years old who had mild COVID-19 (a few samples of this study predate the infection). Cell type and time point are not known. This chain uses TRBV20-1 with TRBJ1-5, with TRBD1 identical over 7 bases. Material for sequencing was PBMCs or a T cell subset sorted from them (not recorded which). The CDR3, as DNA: TGCAGTGCCAACCGGGACAGTAATCAGCCCCAGCATTTT. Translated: CSANRDSNQPQHF.